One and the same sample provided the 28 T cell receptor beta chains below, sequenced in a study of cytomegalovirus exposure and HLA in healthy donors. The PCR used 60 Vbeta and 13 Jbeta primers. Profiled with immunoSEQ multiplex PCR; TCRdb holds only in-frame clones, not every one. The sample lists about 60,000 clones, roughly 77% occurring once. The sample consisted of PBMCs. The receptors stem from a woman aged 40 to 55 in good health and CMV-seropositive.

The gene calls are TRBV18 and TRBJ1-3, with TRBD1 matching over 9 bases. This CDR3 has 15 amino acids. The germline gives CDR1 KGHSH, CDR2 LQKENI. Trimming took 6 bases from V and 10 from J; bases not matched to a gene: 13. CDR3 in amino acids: CASSTTGGQMGTIYF. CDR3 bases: TGTGCCAGCTCTACGACAGGGGGACAGATGGGGACCATATATTTT.

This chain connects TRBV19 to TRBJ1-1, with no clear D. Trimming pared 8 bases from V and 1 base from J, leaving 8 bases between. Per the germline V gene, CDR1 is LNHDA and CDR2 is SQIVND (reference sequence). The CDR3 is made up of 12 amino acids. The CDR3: CASRSGNTEAFF. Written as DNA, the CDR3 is TGTGCCAGTCGGAGCGGGAACACTGAAGCTTTCTTT. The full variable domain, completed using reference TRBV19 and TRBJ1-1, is DGGITQSPKYLFRKEGQNVTLSCEQNLNHDAMYWYRQDPGQGLRLIYYSQIVNDFQKGDIAEGYSVSREKKESFPLTVTSAQKNPTAFYLCASRSGNTEAFFGQGTRLTVV.

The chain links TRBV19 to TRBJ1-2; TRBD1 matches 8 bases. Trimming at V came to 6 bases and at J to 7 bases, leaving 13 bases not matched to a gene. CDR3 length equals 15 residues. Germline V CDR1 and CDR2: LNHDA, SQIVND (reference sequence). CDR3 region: CASSTNAGGRSGYTF. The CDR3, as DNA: TGTGCCAGTAGCACAAACGCAGGGGGCAGGAGTGGCTACACCTTC. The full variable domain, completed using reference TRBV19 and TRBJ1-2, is DGGITQSPKYLFRKEGQNVTLSCEQNLNHDAMYWYRQDPGQGLRLIYYSQIVNDFQKGDIAEGYSVSREKKESFPLTVTSAQKNPTAFYLCASSTNAGGRSGYTFGSGTRLTVV.

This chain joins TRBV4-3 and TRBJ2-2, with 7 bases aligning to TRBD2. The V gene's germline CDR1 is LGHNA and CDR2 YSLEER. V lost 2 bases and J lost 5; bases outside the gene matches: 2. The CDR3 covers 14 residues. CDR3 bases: TGCGCCAGCAGCCAAATGGGAGGGACCGGGGAGCTGTTTTTT. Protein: CASSQMGGTGELFF.

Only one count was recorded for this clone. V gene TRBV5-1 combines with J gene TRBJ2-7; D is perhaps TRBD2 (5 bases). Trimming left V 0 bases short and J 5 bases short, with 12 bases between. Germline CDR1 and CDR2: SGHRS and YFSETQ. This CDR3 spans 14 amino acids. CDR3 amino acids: CASSLGEPGNEQYF. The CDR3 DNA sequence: TGCGCCAGCAGCTTGGGGGAGCCCGGAAACGAGCAGTACTTC. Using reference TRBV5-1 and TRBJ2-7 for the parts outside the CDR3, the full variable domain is KAGVTQTPRYLIKTRGQQVTLSCSPISGHRSVSWYQQTPGQGLQFLFEYFSETQRNKGNFPGRFSGRQFSNSRSEMNVSTLELGDSALYLCASSLGEPGNEQYFGPGTRLTVT.

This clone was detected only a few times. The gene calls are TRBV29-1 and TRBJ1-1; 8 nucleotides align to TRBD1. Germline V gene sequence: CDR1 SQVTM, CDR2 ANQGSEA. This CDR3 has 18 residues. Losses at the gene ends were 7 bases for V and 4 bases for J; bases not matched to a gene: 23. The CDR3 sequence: CSAKFGQGKTTQSTEAFF. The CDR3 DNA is TGCAGCGCCAAGTTTGGACAGGGTAAGACAACCCAATCCACTGAAGCTTTCTTT.

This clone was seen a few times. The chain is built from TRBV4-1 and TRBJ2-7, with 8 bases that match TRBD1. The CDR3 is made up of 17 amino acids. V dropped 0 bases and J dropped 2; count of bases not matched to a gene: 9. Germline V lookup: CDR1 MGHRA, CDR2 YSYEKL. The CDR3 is CASSQDLGAGGPYEQYF. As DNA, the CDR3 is TGCGCCAGCAGCCAAGATTTGGGGGCAGGGGGCCCCTACGAGCAGTACTTC.

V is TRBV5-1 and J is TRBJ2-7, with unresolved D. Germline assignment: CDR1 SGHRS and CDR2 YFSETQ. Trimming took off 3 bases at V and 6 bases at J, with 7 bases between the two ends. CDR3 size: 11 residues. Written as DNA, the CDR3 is TGCGCCAGCAGCTCTGGCCTCGAGCAGTACTTC. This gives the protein CASSSGLEQYF.

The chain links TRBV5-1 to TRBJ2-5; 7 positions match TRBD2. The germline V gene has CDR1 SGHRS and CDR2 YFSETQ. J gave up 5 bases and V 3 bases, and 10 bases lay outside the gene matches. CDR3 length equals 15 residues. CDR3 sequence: CASSSSGTPGETQYF. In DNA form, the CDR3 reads TGCGCCAGCAGCTCCAGCGGGACCCCTGGGGAGACCCAGTACTTC.

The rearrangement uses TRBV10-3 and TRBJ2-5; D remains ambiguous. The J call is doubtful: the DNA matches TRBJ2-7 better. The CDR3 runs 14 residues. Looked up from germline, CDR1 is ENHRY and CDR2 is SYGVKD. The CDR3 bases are TGTGCCATCAGTGATGGCGGAGCTCCCTACGAGCAGTACTTC. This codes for CAISDGGAPYEQYF.

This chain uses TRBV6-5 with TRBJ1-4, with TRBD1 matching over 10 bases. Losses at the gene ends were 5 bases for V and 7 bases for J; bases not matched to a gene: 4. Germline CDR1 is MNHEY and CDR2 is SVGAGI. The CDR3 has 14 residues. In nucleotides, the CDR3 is TGTGCCAGCAGTCGACAGGGGGCGGGTGAAAAACTGTTTTTT. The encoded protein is CASSRQGAGEKLFF.

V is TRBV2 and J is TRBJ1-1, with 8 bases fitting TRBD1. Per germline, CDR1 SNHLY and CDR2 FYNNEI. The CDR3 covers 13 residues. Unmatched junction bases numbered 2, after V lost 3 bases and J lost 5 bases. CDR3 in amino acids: CASSDRGRTEAFF. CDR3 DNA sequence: TGTGCCAGCAGTGACAGGGGGCGGACTGAAGCTTTCTTT.

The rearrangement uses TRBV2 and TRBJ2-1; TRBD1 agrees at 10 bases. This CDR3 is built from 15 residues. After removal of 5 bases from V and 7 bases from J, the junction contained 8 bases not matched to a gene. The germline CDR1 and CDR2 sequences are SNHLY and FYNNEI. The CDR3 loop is CASSLDRGRRNEQFF. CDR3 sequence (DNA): TGTGCCAGCAGTCTTGACAGGGGGCGACGTAATGAGCAGTTCTTC.

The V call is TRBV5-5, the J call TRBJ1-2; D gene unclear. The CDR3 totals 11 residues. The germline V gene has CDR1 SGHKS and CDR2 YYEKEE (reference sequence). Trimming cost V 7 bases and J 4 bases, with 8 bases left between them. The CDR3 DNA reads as TGTGCCAGCGCCGACTCCTATGGCTACACCTTC. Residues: CASADSYGYTF.

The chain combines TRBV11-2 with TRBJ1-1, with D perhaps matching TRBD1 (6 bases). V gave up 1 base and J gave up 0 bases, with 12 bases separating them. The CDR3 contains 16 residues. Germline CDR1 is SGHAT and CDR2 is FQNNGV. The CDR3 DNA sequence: TGTGCCAGCAGCTTAGGCAGGGAGGGGGTGAACACTGAAGCTTTCTTT. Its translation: CASSLGREGVNTEAFF. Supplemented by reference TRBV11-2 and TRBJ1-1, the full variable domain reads EAGVAQSPRYKIIEKRQSVAFWCNPISGHATLYWYQQILGQGPKLLIQFQNNGVVDDSQLPKDRFSAERLKGVDSTLKIQPAKLEDSAVYLCASSLGREGVNTEAFFGQGTRLTVV.

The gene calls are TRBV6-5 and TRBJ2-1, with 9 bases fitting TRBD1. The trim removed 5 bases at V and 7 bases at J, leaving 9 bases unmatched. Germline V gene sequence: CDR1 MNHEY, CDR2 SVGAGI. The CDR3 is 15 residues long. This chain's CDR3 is CASSASGTGRNEQFF. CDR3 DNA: TGTGCCAGCAGTGCCTCCGGGACAGGGAGGAATGAGCAGTTCTTC.

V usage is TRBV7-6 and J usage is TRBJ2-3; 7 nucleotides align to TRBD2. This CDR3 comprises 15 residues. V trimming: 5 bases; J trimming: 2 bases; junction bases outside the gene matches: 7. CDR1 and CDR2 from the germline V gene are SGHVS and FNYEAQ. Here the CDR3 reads CASSTRAGNTDTQYF. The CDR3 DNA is TGTGCCAGCAGCACCCGAGCGGGGAACACAGATACGCAGTATTTT.

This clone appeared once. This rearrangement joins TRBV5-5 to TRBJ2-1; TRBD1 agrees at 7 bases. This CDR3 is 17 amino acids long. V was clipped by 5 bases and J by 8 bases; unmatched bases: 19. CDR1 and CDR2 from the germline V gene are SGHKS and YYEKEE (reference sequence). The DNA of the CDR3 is TGTGCCAGCAGACCCCTCCGGCAGGGGGATATTGAGGATGAGCAGTTCTTC. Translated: CASRPLRQGDIEDEQFF.

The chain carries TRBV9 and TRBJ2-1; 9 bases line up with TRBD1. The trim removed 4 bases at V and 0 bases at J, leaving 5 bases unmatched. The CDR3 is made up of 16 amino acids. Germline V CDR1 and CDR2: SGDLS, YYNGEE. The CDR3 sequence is CASSPRGQGSYNEQFF. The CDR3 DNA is TGTGCCAGCAGCCCTAGGGGACAGGGCTCCTACAATGAGCAGTTCTTC. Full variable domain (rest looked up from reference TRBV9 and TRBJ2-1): DSGVTQTPKHLITATGQRVTLRCSPRSGDLSVYWYQQSLDQGLQFLIQYYNGEERAKGNILERFSAQQFPDLHSELNLSSLELGDSALYFCASSPRGQGSYNEQFFGPGTRLTVL.

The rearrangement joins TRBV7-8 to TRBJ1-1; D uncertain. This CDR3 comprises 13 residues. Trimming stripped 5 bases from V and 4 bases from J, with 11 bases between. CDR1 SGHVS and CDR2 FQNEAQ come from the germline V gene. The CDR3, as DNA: TGTGCCAGCAGCCGAAATGCGGGCACTGAAGCTTTCTTT. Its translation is CASSRNAGTEAFF. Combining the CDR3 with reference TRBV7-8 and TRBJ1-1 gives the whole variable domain GAGVSQSPRYKVAKRGQDVALRCDPISGHVSLFWYQQALGQGPEFLTYFQNEAQLDKSGLPSDRFFAERPEGSVSTLKIQRTQQEDSAVYLCASSRNAGTEAFFGQGTRLTVV.

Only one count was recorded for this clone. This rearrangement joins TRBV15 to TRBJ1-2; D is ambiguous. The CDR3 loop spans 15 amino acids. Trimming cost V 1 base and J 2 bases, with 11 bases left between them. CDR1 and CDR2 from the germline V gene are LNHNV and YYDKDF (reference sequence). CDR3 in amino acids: CATSRGNSKNYGYTF. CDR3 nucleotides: TGTGCCACCAGCAGAGGAAACAGCAAGAACTATGGCTACACCTTC.

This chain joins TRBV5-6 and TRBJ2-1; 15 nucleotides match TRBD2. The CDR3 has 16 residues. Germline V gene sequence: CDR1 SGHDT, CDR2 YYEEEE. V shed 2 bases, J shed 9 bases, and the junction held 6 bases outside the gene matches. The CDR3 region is CASSFRTSGGGGEQFF. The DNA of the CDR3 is TGTGCCAGCAGCTTCCGGACTAGCGGGGGGGGCGGTGAGCAGTTCTTC.

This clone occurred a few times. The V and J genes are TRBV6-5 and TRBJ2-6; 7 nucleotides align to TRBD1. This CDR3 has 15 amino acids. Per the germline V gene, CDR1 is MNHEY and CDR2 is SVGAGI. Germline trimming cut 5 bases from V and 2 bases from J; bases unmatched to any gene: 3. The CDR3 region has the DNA TGTGCCAGCAGTGGTCAGGGGGCTGGGGCCAACGTCCTGACTTTC. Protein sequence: CASSGQGAGANVLTF.

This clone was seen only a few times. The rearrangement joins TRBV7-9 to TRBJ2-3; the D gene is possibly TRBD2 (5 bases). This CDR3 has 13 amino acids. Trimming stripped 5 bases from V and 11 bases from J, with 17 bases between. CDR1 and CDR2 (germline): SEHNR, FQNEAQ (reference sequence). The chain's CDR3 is CASSPRTELKQYF. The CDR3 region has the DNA TGTGCCAGCAGCCCTCGGACTGAATTGAAGCAGTATTTT.

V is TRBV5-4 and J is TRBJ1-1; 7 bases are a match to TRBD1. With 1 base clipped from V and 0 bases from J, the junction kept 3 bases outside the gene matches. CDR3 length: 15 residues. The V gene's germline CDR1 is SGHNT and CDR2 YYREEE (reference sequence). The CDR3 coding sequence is TGTGCCAGCAGCTTGACAGGGGTCATGAACACTGAAGCTTTCTTT. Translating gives CASSLTGVMNTEAFF.

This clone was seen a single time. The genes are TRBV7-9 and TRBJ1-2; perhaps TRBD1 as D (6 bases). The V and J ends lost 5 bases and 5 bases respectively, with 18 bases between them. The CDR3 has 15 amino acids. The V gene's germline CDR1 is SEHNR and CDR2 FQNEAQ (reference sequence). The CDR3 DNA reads TGTGCCAGCAGCCGAGGGTGGGGGCTTGAGTATGGCTACACCTTC. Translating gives CASSRGWGLEYGYTF.

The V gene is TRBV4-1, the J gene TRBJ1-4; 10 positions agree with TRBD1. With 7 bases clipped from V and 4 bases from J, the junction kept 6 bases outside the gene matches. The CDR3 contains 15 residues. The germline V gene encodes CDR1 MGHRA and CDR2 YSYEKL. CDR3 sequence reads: CASKRQGAGNEKLFF. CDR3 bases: TGCGCCAGCAAACGACAGGGGGCTGGTAATGAAAAACTGTTTTTT.

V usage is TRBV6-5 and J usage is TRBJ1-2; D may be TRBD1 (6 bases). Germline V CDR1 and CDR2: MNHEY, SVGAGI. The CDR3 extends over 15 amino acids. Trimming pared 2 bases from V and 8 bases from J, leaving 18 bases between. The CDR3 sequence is CASSYDDKTGRGYTF. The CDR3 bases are TGTGCCAGCAGTTACGATGATAAGACAGGCCGCGGCTACACCTTC.